This is a list of T cell receptor beta chains from one sample in a study of T cell responses to AZD1222 COVID-19 vaccine. Sequenced by immunoSEQ multiplex PCR; TCRdb stores in-frame clones only, minus some. The table shows about 140,000 clones, with 80% to 95% occurring only once. The sequences come from peripheral blood, collected on day 0 of AZD1222 vaccination. These receptors all stem from an adult in good health. CDR3s include the opening cysteine and the closing phenylalanine or tryptophan. The D gene is left open where the match is weak.

TRBJ2-7	.	13	TRBV28	TGTGCCAGCAGGGCCGCTCATCGAGGCGAGCAGTACTTC	CASRAAHRGEQYF
TRBJ1-1	.	14	TRBV2	TGTGCCAGCAGTGAAGTTGGCCTCAACACTGAAGCTTTCTTT	CASSEVGLNTEAFF
TRBJ2-3	.	15	TRBV5-1	TGCGCCAGTTGGAGGGCGGCCAGTAGCACAGATACGCAGTATTTT	CASWRAASSTDTQYF
TRBJ1-5	TRBD1	15	TRBV6-4	TGTGCCAAACCCGCCAGGGACAGTAACAATCAGCCCCAGCATTTT	CAKPARDSNNQPQHF
TRBJ1-5	.	16	TRBV28	TGTGCCAGCAGTTTTCAGGTCCAGGCGGGCAATCAGCCCCAGCATTTT	CASSFQVQAGNQPQHF
TRBJ1-5	TRBD1	20	TRBV6-2/TRBV6-3	TGTGCCAGCAGTTTAAGTGACAGGGAAGCCGCACGTTACGGCAATCAGCCCCAGCATTTT	CASSLSDREAARYGNQPQHF
TRBJ2-7	.	13	TRBV2	TGTGCCAGCAGTGGACGGACTGGGGGGGAGCAGTACTTC	CASSGRTGGEQYF
TRBJ1-3	.	13	TRBV30	TGTGCCTGGGGTAAAGGTTCTGGAAACACCATATATTTT	CAWGKGSGNTIYF
TRBJ2-2	.	11	TRBV4-1	TGCGCCAGCAGCTATAAGGGGGAGCTGTTTTTT	CASSYKGELFF
TRBJ2-4	TRBD2	19	TRBV11-3	TGTGCCAGCAGCTTAGATCTACCCCTCGCGGGGGGTGACAAAAACATTCAGTACTTC	CASSLDLPLAGGDKNIQYF
TRBJ1-6	.	17	TRBV7-2	TGTGCCAGCAGCTTAGATGGGGCAGGTAGACTGGATTCACCCCTCCACTTT	CASSLDGAGRLDSPLHF
TRBJ2-5	TRBD2	17	TRBV10-3	TGTGCCATCAGTGAGTCGGAGTCCGGGACTAACCAAGAGACCCAGTACTTC	CAISESESGTNQETQYF